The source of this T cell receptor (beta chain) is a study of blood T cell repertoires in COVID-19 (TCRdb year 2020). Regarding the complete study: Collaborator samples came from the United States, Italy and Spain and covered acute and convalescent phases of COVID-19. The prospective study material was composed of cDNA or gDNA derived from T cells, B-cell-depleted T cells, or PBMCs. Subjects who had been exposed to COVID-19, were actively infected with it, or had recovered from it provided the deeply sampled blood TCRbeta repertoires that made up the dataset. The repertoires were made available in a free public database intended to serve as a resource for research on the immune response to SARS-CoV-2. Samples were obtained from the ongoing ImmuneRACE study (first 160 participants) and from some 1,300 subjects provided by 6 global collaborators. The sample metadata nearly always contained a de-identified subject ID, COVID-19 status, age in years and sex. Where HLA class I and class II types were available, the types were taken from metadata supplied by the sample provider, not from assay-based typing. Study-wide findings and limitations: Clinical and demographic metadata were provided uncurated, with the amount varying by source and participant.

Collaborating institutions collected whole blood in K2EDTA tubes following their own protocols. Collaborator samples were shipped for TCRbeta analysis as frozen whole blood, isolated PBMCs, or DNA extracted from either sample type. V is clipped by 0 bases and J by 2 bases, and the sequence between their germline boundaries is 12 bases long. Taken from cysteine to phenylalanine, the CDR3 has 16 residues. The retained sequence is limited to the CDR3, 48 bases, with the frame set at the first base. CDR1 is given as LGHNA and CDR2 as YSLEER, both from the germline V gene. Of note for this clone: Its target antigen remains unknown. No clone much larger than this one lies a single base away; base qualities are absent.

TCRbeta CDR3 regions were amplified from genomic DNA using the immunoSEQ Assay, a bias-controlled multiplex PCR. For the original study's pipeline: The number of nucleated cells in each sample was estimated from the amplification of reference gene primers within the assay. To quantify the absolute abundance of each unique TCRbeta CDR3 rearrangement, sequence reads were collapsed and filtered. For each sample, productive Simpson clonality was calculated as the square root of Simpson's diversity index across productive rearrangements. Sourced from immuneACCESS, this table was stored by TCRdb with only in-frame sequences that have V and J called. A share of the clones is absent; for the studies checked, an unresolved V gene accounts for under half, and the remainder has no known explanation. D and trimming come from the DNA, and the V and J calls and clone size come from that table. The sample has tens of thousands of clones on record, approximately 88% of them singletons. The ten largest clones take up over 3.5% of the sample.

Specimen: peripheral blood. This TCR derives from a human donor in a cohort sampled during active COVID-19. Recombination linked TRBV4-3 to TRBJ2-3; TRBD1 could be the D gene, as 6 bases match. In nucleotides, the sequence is TGCGCCAGCAGCCAAGATCCTCGGGGACACACAGATACGCAGTATTTT. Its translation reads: CASSQDPRGHTDTQYF.